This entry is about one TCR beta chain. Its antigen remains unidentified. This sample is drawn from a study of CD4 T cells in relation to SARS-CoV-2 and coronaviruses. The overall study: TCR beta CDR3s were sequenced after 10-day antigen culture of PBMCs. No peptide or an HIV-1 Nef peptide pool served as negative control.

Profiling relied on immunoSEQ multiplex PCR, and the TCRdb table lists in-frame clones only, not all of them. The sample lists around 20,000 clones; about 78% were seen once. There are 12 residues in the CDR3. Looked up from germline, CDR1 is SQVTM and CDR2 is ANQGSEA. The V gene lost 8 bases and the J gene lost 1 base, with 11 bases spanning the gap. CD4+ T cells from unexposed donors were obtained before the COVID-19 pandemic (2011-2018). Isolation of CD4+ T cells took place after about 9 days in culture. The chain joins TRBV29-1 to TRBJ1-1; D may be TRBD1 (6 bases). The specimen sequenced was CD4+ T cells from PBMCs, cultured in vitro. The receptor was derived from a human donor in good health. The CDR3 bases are TGCAGCTCGGGACACCAGAACACTGAAGCTTTCTTT. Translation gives CSSGHQNTEAFF.